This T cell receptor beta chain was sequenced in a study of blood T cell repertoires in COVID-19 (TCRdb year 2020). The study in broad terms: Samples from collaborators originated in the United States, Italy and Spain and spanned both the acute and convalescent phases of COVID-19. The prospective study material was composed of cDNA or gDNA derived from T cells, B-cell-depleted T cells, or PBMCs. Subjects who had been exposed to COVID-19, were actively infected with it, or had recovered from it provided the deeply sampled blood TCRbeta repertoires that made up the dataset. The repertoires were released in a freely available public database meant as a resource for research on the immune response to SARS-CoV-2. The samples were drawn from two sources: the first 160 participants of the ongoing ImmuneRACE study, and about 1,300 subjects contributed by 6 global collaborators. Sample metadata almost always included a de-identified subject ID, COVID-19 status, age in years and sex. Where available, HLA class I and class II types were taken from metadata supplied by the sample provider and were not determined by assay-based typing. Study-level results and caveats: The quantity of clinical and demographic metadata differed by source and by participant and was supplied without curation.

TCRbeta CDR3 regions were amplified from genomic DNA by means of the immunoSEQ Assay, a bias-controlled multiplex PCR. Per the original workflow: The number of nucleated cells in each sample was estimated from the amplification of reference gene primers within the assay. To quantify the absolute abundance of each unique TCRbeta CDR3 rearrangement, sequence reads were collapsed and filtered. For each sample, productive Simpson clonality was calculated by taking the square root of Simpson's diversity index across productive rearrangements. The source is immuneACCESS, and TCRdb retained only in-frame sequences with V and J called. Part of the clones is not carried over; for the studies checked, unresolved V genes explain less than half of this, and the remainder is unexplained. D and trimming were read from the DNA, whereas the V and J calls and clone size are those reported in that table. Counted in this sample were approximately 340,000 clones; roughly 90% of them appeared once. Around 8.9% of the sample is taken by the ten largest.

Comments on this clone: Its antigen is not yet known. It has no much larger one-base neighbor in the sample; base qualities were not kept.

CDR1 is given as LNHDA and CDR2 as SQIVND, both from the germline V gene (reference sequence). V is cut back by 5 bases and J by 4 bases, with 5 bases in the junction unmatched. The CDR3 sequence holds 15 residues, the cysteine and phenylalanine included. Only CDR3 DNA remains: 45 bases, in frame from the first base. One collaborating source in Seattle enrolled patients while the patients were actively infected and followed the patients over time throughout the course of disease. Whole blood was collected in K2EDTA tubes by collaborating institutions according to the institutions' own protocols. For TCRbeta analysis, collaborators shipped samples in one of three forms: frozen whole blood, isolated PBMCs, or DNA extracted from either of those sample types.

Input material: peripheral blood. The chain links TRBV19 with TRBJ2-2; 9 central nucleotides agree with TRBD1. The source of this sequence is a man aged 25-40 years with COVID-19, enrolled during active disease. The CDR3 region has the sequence CASSPGQGLTGELFF. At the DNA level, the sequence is TGTGCCAGTAGTCCGGGACAGGGACTCACCGGGGAGCTGTTTTTT. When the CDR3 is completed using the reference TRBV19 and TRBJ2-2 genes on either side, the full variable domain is DGGITQSPKYLFRKEGQNVTLSCEQNLNHDAMYWYRQDPGQGLRLIYYSQIVNDFQKGDIAEGYSVSREKKESFPLTVTSAQKNPTAFYLCASSPGQGLTGELFFGEGSRLTVL.